The 14 T cell receptor beta chains given below trace back to one sample, sequenced in a study of blood T cell repertoires in COVID-19. Assay used: immunoSEQ multiplex PCR; TCRdb lists only in-frame clones, some missing. Of 200,000 to 250,000 clones listed, almost 85% are singletons. The sample consisted of peripheral blood. The receptors stem from a woman aged 45-60 years with active or convalescent COVID-19.

V usage is TRBV29-1 and J usage is TRBJ1-1, with a weak D call TRBD1 (6 bases). The V end lost 7 bases, the J end lost 7 bases, and 16 bases lay between the germline ends. The germline V gene encodes CDR1 SQVTM and CDR2 ANQGSEA. CDR3 length: 12 residues. Here the CDR3 reads CSAARGGNEAFF. The DNA of the CDR3 is TGCAGCGCCGCTAGGGGGGGAAATGAAGCTTTCTTT.

The chain links TRBV27 to TRBJ1-1; 8 bases are a match to TRBD1. The CDR3 has 16 residues. V lost 6 bases to trimming and J lost 1 base; unmatched junction nucleotides: 10. CDR1 is MNHEY and CDR2 is SMNVEV in the germline V gene (reference sequence). The CDR3 region has the DNA TGTGCCAGCAGACCTACCCTCGGGACAGGGAACACTGAAGCTTTCTTT. It is translated as CASRPTLGTGNTEAFF.

Here the CDR3 DNA reads TGTGCCAGCAGGGGACAGGGTTACGAGCAGTACTTC. It encodes CASRGQGYEQYF. This chain uses TRBV27 with TRBJ2-7, with 9 nucleotides matching TRBD1. Germline V gives CDR1 MNHEY, CDR2 SMNVEV (reference sequence). The CDR3 is made up of 12 amino acids. J was trimmed by 4 bases and V by 6 bases; bases with no gene match: 1.

This clone has a single count. This chain connects TRBV11-3 to TRBJ2-7, with no clear D. CDR3 size: 13 residues. V was clipped by 2 bases and J by 6 bases, with 11 bases between them. Looked up from germline, CDR1 is SGHNT and CDR2 is YENEEA. CDR3 sequence: CASSLQDKAEQYF. The CDR3 region has the DNA TGTGCCAGCAGCTTACAGGATAAGGCCGAGCAGTACTTC.

This clone was counted a few times. The chain employs TRBV12-5 and TRBJ2-3; D gene unclear. V was clipped by 2 bases and J by 8 bases, with 26 bases between them. Germline V gene data show CDR1 as LGHNT and CDR2 as FRNRAP. This CDR3 is 18 amino acids long. CDR3 coding DNA: TGTGCTAGTGGTTTGTCTTCCCCCAGTGTAAGACACATGGGTACGCAGTATTTT. Translation gives CASGLSSPSVRHMGTQYF.

This chain links TRBV5-4 with TRBJ2-2; 8 bases fit TRBD1. The germline V gene has CDR1 SGHNT and CDR2 YYREEE (reference sequence). CDR3 length: 16 residues. The V and J ends lost 2 bases and 1 base, in that order; junction bases with no gene match: 4. This CDR3 is CASSLPGTGNTGELFF. The CDR3 DNA is TGTGCCAGCAGCTTACCGGGGACAGGGAACACCGGGGAGCTGTTTTTT.

The chain employs TRBV28 and TRBJ2-3; TRBD1 is a possible D gene (5 bases). V gave up 6 bases and J gave up 0 bases, with 13 bases separating them. Germline V gene lookup returns CDR1 MDHEN and CDR2 SYDVKM. This CDR3 region has 15 residues. CDR3 coding DNA: TGTGCCAGCAGCAAACAGGTCACTAGCACAGATACGCAGTATTTT. It translates to CASSKQVTSTDTQYF.

The chain is built from TRBV2 and TRBJ2-1; 11 nucleotides match TRBD2. The CDR3 extends over 14 amino acids. Germline assignment: CDR1 SNHLY and CDR2 FYNNEI. Trimming at V came to 4 bases and at J to 7 bases, leaving 3 bases not matched to a gene. CDR3 nucleotides: TGTGCCAGCAGTGTTACTAGCGGGAGTAATGAGCAGTTCTTC. It is translated as CASSVTSGSNEQFF.

The rearrangement uses TRBV6-5 and TRBJ1-6; D perhaps matches TRBD1 (6 bases). Germline-derived CDR1 and CDR2 are MNHEY and SVGAGI. The CDR3 covers 15 residues. V was pared by 0 bases and J by 6 bases, with 9 bases between. CDR3 loop: CASSYSIRGNSPLHF. CDR3 sequence (DNA): TGTGCCAGCAGTTACTCGATCAGGGGTAATTCACCCCTCCACTTT.

This sequence joins TRBV27 and TRBJ2-1; the match to TRBD1 covers 7 bases. Losses at the gene ends were 4 bases for V and 3 bases for J; bases not matched to a gene: 3. Germline CDR1 and CDR2: MNHEY and SMNVEV (reference sequence). This CDR3 has 14 amino acids. CDR3 residues: CASSSGGNYNEQFF. CDR3 in DNA: TGTGCCAGCAGTTCAGGGGGAAACTACAATGAGCAGTTCTTC.

This chain joins TRBV5-1 and TRBJ2-7; 8 bases match TRBD1. V gave up 4 bases and J gave up 2 bases; unmatched junction bases: 8. Per the germline V gene, CDR1 is SGHRS and CDR2 is YFSETQ. The CDR3 contains 15 residues. CDR3 region: CASSVSGTGTYEQYF. For the CDR3, the DNA is TGCGCCAGCAGCGTTTCCGGGACAGGTACCTACGAGCAGTACTTC.

Only one count was recorded for this clone. V and J are TRBV19 and TRBJ1-5, with D unresolved. The CDR3 spans 13 residues. V was shortened by 11 bases and J by 1 base, with 12 bases between the two germline ends. Germline CDR1 is LNHDA and CDR2 is SQIVND (reference sequence). The chain's CDR3 is CACQKRSNQPQHF. In DNA form, the CDR3 reads TGTGCCTGCCAAAAGCGGAGCAATCAGCCCCAGCATTTT.

A remark on this clone: Germline is not matched at one junction end, which may reflect a read error. This sequence joins TRBV28 and TRBJ2-2, with 8 bases aligning to TRBD2. CDR1 is MDHEN and CDR2 is SYDVKM in the germline V gene. The CDR3 sequence is 14 residues long. Written as DNA, the CDR3 is TGTGCCAGCAGTAACGGGGGGGGCACCCGGGAGCTGTTTTTT. Residues: CASSNGGGTRELFF.

The chain employs TRBV10-1 and TRBJ2-4; tentatively, D is TRBD1 (5 bases). The germline V gene has CDR1 WNHNN and CDR2 SYGVQD (reference sequence). V shed 5 bases and J shed 0 bases, with 14 bases lying between them. The CDR3 runs 16 residues. The CDR3 sequence is CASSPGKGLAKNIQYF. CDR3 bases: TGCGCCAGCAGTCCTGGGAAGGGGTTAGCCAAAAACATTCAGTACTTC.